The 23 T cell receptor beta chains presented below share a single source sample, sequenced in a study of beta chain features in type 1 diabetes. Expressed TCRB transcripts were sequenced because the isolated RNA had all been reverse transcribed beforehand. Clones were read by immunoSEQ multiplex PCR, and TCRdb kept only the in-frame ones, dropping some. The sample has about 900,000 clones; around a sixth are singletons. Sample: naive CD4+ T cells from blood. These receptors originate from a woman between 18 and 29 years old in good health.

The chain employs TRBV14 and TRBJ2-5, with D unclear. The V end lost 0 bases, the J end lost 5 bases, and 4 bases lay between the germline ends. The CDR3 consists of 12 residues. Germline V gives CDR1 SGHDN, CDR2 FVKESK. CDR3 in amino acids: CASSQDWETQYF. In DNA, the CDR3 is TGTGCCAGCAGCCAAGATTGGGAGACCCAGTACTTC.

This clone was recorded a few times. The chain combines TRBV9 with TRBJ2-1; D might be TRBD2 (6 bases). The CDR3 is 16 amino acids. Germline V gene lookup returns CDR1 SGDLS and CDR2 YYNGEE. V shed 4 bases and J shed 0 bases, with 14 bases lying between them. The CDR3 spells CASSPRLVSSYNEQFF. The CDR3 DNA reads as TGTGCCAGCAGCCCGCGACTAGTAAGCTCCTACAATGAGCAGTTCTTC.

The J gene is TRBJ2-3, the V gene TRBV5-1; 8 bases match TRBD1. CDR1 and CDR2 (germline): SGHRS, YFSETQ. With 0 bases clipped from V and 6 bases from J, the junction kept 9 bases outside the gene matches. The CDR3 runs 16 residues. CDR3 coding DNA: TGCGCCAGCAGCTTGGCCGGCGACAGGGGAAGGGATACGCAGTATTTT. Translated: CASSLAGDRGRDTQYF.

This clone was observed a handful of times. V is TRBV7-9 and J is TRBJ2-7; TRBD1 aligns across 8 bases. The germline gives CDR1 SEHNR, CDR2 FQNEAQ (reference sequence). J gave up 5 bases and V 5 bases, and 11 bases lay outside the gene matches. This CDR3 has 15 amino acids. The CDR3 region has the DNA TGTGCCAGCAGCCTACAGGGACAGGCCATCGACGAGCAGTACTTC. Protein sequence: CASSLQGQAIDEQYF. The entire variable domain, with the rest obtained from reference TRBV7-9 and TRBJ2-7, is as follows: DTGVSQNPRHKITKRGQNVTFRCDPISEHNRLYWYRQTLGQGPEFLTYFQNEAQLEKSRLLSDRFSAERPKGSFSTLEIQRTEQGDSAMYLCASSLQGQAIDEQYFGPGTRLTVT.

CDR3 sequence: CASRERDWTDTQYF. In nucleotides, the CDR3 is TGTGCCAGCAGAGAGCGGGATTGGACAGATACGCAGTATTTT. The genes are TRBV4-2 and TRBJ2-3; 7 bases match TRBD2. Trimming removed 6 bases from V and 3 bases from J; junction bases left unmatched: 6. CDR3 length: 14 amino acids. Germline loops: CDR1 LGHNA, CDR2 YNFKEQ.

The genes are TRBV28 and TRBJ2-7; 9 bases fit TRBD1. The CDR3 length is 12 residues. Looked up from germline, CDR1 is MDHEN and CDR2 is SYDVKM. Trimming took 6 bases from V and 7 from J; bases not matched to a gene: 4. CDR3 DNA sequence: TGTGCCAGCAGACAGGGGGCTAAAGAGCAGTACTTC. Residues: CASRQGAKEQYF. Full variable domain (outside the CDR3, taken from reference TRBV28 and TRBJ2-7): DVKVTQSSRYLVKRTGEKVFLECVQDMDHENMFWYRQDPGLGLRLIYFSYDVKMKEKGDIPEGYSVSREKKERFSLILESASTNQTSMYLCASRQGAKEQYFGPGTRLTVT.

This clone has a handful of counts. The CDR3 region has the DNA TGTGCCATCAGTGAGTCTAGTTCCTTCACCGGGGAGCTGTTTTTT. It yields the protein CAISESSSFTGELFF. The chain is built from TRBV10-3 and TRBJ2-2; D remains unclear. The length of the CDR3 is 15 residues. The ends were cut back, 0 bases at V and 4 bases at J, with 9 bases in the middle. In germline, CDR1 is ENHRY, CDR2 SYGVKD.

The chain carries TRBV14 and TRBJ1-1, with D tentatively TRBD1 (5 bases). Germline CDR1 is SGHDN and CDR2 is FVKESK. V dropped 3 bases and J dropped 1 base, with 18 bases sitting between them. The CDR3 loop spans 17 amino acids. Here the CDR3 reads CASSQYWGRTGNTEAFF. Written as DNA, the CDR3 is TGTGCCAGCAGCCAGTATTGGGGAAGAACAGGGAACACTGAAGCTTTCTTT.

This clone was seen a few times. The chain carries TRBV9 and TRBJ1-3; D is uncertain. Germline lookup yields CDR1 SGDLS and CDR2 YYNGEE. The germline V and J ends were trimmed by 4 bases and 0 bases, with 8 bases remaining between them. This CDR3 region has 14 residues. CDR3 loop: CASSFIDSGNTIYF. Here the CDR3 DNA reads TGTGCCAGCAGCTTCATAGACTCTGGAAACACCATATATTTT.

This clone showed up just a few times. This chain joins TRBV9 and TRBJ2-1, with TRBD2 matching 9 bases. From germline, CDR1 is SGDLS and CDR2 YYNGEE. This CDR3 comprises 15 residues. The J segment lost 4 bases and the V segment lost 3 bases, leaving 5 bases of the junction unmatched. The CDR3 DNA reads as TGTGCCAGCAGCGCGGGACTAGCAGTTTACAATGAGCAGTTCTTC. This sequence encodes CASSAGLAVYNEQFF.

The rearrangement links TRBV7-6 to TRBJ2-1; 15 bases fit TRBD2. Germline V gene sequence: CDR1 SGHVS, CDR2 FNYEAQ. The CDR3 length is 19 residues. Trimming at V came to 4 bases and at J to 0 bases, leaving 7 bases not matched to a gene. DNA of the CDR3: TGTGCCAGCAGCTACGGACTAGCGGGAGGGTTCAGCTCCTACAATGAGCAGTTCTTC. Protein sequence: CASSYGLAGGFSSYNEQFF.

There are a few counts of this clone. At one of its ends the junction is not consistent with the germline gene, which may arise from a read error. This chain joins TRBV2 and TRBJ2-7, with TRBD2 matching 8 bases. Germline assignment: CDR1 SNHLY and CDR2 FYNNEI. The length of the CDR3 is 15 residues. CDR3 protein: CASREAGAVFGEQYF. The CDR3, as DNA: TGTGCCAGCAGGGAAGCGGGAGCGGTCTTTGGGGAGCAGTACTTC.

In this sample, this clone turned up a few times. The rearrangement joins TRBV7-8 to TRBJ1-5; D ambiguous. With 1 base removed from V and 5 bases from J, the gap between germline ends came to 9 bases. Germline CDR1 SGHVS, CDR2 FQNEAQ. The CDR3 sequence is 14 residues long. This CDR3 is CASSLDLGYQPQHF. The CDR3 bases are TGTGCCAGCAGCTTAGATTTAGGGTATCAGCCCCAGCATTTT.

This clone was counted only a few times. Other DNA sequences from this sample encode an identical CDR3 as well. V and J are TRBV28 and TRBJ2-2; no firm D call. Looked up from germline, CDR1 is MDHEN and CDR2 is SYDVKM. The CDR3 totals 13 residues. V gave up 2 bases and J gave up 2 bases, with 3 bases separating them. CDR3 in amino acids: CASSLANTGELFF. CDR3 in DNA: TGTGCCAGCAGTTTAGCCAACACCGGGGAGCTGTTTTTT.

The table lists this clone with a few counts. The CDR3 DNA reads TGTGCCAGCAGGCTAGACCCAGAGAATACGCAGTATTTT. Protein sequence: CASRLDPENTQYF. The rearrangement uses TRBV7-8 and TRBJ2-3; D call uncertain. CDR1 is SGHVS, CDR2 FQNEAQ, per germline. This CDR3 contains 13 residues. V was clipped by 6 bases and J by 7 bases, with 14 bases between them.

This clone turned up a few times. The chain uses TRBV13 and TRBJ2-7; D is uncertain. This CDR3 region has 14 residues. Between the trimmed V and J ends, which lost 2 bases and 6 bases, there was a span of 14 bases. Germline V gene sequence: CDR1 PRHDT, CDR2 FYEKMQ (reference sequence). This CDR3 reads CASSLPGAPREQYF. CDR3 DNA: TGTGCCAGCAGCTTACCCGGTGCCCCTCGCGAGCAGTACTTC. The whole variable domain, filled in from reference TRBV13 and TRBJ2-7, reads AAGVIQSPRHLIKEKRETATLKCYPIPRHDTVYWYQQGPGQDPQFLISFYEKMQSDKGSIPDRFSAQQFSDYHSELNMSSLELGDSALYFCASSLPGAPREQYFGPGTRLTVT.

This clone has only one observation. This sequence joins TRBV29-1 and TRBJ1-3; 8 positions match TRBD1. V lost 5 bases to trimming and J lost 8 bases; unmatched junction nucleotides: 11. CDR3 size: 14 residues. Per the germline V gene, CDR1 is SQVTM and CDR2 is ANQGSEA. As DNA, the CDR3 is TGCAGCGTTAAACGAAGCAGGGGGCTTGACACCATATATTTT. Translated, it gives CSVKRSRGLDTIYF. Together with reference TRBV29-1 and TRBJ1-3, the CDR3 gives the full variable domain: SAVISQKPSRDICQRGTSLTIQCQVDSQVTMMFWYRQQPGQSLTLIATANQGSEATYESGFVIDKFPISRPNLTFSTLTVSNMSPEDSSIYLCSVKRSRGLDTIYFGEGSWLTVV.

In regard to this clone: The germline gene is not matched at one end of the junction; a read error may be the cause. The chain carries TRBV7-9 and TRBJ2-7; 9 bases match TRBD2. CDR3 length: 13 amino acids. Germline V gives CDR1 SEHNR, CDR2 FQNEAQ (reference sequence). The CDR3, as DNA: TGTGCCAGCAGGTTAGCGGGAGCAGACGAGCAGTACTTC. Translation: CASRLAGADEQYF. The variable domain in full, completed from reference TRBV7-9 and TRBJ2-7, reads DTGVSQNPRHKITKRGQNVTFRCDPISEHNRLYWYRQTLGQGPEFLTYFQNEAQLEKSRLLSDRFSAERPKGSFSTLEIQRTEQGDSAMYLCASRLAGADEQYFGPGTRLTVT.

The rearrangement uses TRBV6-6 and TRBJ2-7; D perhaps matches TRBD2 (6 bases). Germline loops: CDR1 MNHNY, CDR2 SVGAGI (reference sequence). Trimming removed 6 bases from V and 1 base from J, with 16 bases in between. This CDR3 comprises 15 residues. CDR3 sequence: CASSRSGLLSYEQYF. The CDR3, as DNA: TGTGCCAGCAGCCGCTCGGGACTTCTATCCTACGAGCAGTACTTC.

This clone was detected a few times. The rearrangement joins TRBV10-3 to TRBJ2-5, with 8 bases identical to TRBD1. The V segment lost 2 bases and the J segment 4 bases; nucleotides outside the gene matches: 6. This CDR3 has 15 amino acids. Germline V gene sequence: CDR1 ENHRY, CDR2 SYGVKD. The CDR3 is CAISEGDRGGETQYF. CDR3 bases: TGTGCCATCAGTGAGGGAGACAGGGGAGGAGAGACCCAGTACTTC.

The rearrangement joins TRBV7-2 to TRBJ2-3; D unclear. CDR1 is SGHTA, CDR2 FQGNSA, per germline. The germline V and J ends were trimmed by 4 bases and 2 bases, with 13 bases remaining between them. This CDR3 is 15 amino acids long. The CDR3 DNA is TGTGCCAGCAGCTCAGGTTGGGAAAACACAGATACGCAGTATTTT. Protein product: CASSSGWENTDTQYF.

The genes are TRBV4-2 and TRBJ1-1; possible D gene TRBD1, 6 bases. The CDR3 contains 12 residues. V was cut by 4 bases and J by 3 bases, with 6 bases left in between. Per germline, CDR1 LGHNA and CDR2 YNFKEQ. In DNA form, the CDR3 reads TGTGCCAGCAGCCCAGGGGACACTGAAGCTTTCTTT. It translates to CASSPGDTEAFF.

CDR3 bases: TGTGCCAGCAGCTTAGGACTAGCGGGGTTCGCGAACACCGGGGAGCTGTTTTTT. Translation: CASSLGLAGFANTGELFF. This chain connects TRBV7-6 to TRBJ2-2; TRBD2 matches 11 bases. The CDR3 runs to 18 residues. CDR1 SGHVS and CDR2 FNYEAQ come from the germline V gene. V gave up 1 base and J gave up 0 bases; unmatched junction bases: 4.